This TCR beta chain is from a study of blood T cell repertoires in COVID-19. About the research overall: Acute-phase and convalescent COVID-19 samples originated in the United States, Italy and Spain.

This clone has just a few counts. In the source study's methods: Quantification of nucleated cells was approximated via reference gene primer amplification. Repertoires were generated with immunoSEQ multiplex PCR, while TCRdb's copy carries only in-frame clones and drops some. D and trimming were read from the DNA, whereas the V and J calls and clone size are those reported in that table. Of around 130,000 clones listed, more than 70% are singletons. CDR1 is MNHNY and CDR2 is SVGAGI in the germline V gene (reference sequence). V lost 6 bases and J lost 0, with 12 bases in between. The CDR3 is 14 residues long.

The sequenced material came from peripheral blood. The clonotype was recovered from a human donor in a cohort sampled during active COVID-19. The chain recombines TRBV6-6 with TRBJ2-7; D gene ambiguous. The CDR3 spells CASRRRSDSYEQYF. Written as DNA, the CDR3 is TGTGCCAGCAGGAGAAGGAGTGACTCCTACGAGCAGTACTTC.